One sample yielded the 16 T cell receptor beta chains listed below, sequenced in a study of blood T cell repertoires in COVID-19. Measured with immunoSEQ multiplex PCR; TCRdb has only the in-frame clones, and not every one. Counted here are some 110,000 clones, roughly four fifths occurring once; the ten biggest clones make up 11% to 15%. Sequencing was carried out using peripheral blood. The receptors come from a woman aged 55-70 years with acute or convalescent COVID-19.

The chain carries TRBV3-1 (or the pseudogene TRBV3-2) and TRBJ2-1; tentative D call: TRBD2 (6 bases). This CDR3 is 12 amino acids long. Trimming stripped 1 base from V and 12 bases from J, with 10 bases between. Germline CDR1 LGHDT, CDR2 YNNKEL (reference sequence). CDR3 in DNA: TGTGCCAGCAGCCAAGTGGGGGGTGGGCAGTTCTTC. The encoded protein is CASSQVGGGQFF.

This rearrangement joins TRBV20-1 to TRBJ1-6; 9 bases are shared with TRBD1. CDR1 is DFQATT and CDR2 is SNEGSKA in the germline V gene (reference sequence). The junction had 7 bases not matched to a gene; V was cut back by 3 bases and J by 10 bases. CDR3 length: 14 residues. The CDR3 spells CSASIQGAWSPLHF. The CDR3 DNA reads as TGCAGTGCTAGTATACAGGGGGCCTGGTCACCCCTCCACTTT.

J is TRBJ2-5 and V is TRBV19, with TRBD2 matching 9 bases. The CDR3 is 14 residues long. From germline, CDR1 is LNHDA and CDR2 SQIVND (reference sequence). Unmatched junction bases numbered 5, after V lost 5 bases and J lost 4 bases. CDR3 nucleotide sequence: TGTGCCAGTAGTGTCGCGGGGGGGGTAGAGACCCAGTACTTC. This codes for CASSVAGGVETQYF.

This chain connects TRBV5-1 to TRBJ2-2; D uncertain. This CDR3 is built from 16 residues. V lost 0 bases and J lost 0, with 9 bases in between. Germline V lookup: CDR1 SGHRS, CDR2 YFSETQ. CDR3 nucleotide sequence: TGCGCCAGCAGCTTGGAACTGGTCGCGAACACCGGGGAGCTGTTTTTT. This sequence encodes CASSLELVANTGELFF.

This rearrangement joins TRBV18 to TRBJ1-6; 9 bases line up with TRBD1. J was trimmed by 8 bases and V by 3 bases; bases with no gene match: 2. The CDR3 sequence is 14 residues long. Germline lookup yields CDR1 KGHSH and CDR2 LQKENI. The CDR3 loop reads CASSPGQGYSPLHF. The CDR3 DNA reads TGTGCCAGCTCACCGGGACAGGGCTATTCACCCCTCCACTTT.

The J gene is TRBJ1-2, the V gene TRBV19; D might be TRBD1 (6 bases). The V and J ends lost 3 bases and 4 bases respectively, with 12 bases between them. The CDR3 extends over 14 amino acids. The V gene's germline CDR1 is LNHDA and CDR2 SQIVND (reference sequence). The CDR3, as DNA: TGTGCCAGTAGTATTGGAGGACAGATCTATGGCTACACCTTC. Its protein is CASSIGGQIYGYTF.

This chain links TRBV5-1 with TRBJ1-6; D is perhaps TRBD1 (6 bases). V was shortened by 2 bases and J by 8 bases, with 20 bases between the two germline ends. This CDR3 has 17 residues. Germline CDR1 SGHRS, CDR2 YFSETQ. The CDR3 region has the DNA TGCGCCAGCAGCTTCCTATCGAGGTCAGGGGTCGATTCACCCCTCCACTTT. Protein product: CASSFLSRSGVDSPLHF.

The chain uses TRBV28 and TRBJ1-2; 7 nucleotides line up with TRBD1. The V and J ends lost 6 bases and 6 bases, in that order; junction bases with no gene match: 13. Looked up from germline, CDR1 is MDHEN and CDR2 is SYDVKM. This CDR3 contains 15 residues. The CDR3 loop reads CASSLGQVGYNGYTF. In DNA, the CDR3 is TGTGCCAGCAGCCTAGGACAGGTGGGGTACAATGGCTACACCTTC.

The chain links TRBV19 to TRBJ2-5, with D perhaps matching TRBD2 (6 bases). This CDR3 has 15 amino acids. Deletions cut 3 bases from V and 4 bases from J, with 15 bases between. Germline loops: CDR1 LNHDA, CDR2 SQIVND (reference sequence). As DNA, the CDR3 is TGTGCCAGTAGTATCGGATTCGGAGGGTTAGAGACCCAGTACTTC. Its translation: CASSIGFGGLETQYF.

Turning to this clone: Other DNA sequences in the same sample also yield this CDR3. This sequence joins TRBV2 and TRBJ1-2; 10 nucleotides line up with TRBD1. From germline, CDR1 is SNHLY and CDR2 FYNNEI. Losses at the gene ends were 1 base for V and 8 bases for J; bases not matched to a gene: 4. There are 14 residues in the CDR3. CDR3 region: CASSEGQGAGGYTF. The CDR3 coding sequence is TGTGCCAGCAGTGAAGGACAGGGGGCAGGGGGCTACACCTTC. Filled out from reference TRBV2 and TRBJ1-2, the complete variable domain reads EPEVTQTPSHQVTQMGQEVILRCVPISNHLYFYWYRQILGQKVEFLVSFYNNEISEKSEIFDDQFSVERPDGSNFTLKIRSTKLEDSAMYFCASSEGQGAGGYTFGSGTRLTVV.

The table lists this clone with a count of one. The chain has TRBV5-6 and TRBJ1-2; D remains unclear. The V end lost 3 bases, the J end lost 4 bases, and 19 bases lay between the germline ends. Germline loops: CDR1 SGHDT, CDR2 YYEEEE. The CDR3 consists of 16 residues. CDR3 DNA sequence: TGTGCCAGCAGCTCCCCTTTCAGGCGTATGCCCTATGGCTACACCTTC. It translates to CASSSPFRRMPYGYTF.

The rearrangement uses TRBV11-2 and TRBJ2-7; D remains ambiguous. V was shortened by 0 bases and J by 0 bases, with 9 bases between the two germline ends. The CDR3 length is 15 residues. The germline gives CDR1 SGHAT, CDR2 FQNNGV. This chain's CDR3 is CASSLESGFSYEQYF. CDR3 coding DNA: TGTGCCAGCAGCTTAGAATCGGGTTTCTCCTACGAGCAGTACTTC.

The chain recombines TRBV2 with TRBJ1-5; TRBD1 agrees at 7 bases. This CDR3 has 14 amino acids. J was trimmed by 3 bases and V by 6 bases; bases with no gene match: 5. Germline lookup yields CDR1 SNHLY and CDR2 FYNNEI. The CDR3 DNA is TGTGCCAGCAGCGGACAGGAGATCAATCAGCCCCAGCATTTT. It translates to CASSGQEINQPQHF. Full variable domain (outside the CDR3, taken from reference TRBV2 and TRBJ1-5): EPEVTQTPSHQVTQMGQEVILRCVPISNHLYFYWYRQILGQKVEFLVSFYNNEISEKSEIFDDQFSVERPDGSNFTLKIRSTKLEDSAMYFCASSGQEINQPQHFGDGTRLSIL.

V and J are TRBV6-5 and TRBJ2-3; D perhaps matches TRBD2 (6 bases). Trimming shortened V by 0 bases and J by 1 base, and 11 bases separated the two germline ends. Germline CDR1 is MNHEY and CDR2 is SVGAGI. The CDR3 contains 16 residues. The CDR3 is CASSYSWRLGTDTQYF. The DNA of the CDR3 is TGTGCCAGCAGTTACTCGTGGAGACTAGGCACAGATACGCAGTATTTT.

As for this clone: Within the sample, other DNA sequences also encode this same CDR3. The CDR3 DNA reads TGCGCCAGCAGCCCTGGTCAGGATAACTATGGCTACACCTTC. Residues: CASSPGQDNYGYTF. The chain couples TRBV5-1 to TRBJ1-2; D call uncertain. Germline-derived CDR1 and CDR2 are SGHRS and YFSETQ. Trimming removed 4 bases at V and 1 base at J, with 11 bases between. The length of the CDR3 is 14 residues. Full variable domain (outside the CDR3, taken from reference TRBV5-1 and TRBJ1-2): KAGVTQTPRYLIKTRGQQVTLSCSPISGHRSVSWYQQTPGQGLQFLFEYFSETQRNKGNFPGRFSGRQFSNSRSEMNVSTLELGDSALYLCASSPGQDNYGYTFGSGTRLTVV.

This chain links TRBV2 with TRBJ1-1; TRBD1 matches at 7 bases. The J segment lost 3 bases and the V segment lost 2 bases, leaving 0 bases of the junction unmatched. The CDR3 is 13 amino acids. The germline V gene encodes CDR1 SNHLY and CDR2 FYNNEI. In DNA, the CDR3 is TGTGCCAGCAGTGAACAGGGGGACACTGAAGCTTTCTTT. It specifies CASSEQGDTEAFF.